These 10 T cell receptor beta chains came from one sample sequenced in a study of blood T cell repertoires in COVID-19. Assay: immunoSEQ multiplex PCR; the TCRdb copy retains only in-frame clones and omits some. The data contain about 240,000 clones, around 88% of them singletons. Sequencing used PBMCs or T cells enriched from blood (not recorded which). The receptors stem from a man aged 35-49 years who had recovered from COVID-19.

DNA for the CDR3: TGCGCCAGCAGACAAACAGGGGTGGGTTTCGACGAGCAGTACTTC. Protein product: CASRQTGVGFDEQYF. The chain carries TRBV10-2 and TRBJ2-7; TRBD1 matches at 7 bases. The CDR3 totals 15 residues. Losses at the gene ends were 6 bases for V and 5 bases for J; bases not matched to a gene: 13. Germline assignment: CDR1 WSHSY and CDR2 SAAADI.

The CDR3 DNA sequence: TGTGCCAGTAGTACCGGGGGGGCGAGCACTGAAGCTTTCTTT. Translated, it gives CASSTGGASTEAFF. V gene TRBV19 combines with J gene TRBJ1-1; weak D call: TRBD1 (6 bases). This CDR3 contains 14 residues. Germline assignment: CDR1 LNHDA and CDR2 SQIVND (reference sequence). Trimming pared 4 bases from V and 4 bases from J, leaving 13 bases between.

V usage is TRBV12-3 or TRBV12-4 and J usage is TRBJ1-5; D gene uncertain. The CDR3 has 13 amino acids. V gave up 6 bases and J gave up 2 bases, with 8 bases separating them. As DNA, the CDR3 is TGTGCCAGCAGGTTAACAGGCAATCAGCCCCAGCATTTT. The encoded protein is CASRLTGNQPQHF.

This sequence joins TRBV12-3 or TRBV12-4 and TRBJ2-7, with a tentative D call TRBD2 (5 bases). Trimming removed 6 bases from V and 7 bases from J, with 13 bases in between. The CDR3 sequence is 12 residues long. Written as DNA, the CDR3 is TGTGCCAGCAGGCCCTCACTAGGAGAGCAGTACTTC. Translating it yields CASRPSLGEQYF.

The CDR3 here is CASSLNAGGSYGYTF. The CDR3 bases are TGTGCCAGCAGCTTAAATGCGGGCGGAAGCTATGGCTACACCTTC. The V and J genes are TRBV7-3 and TRBJ1-2; D is uncertain. V gave up 1 base and J gave up 4 bases, with 13 bases separating them. The germline gives CDR1 SGHTA, CDR2 FQGTGA. CDR3 size: 15 residues.

The chain recombines TRBV7-2 with TRBJ1-5, with D unclear. Between the trimmed V and J ends, which lost 1 base and 3 bases, there was a span of 7 bases. The CDR3 length is 14 residues. Germline V gene sequence: CDR1 SGHTA, CDR2 FQGNSA. Here the CDR3 reads CASSLEHTNQPQHF. In nucleotides, the CDR3 is TGTGCCAGCAGCTTAGAGCATACCAATCAGCCCCAGCATTTT.

A single count supports this clone. The V gene is TRBV6-6, the J gene TRBJ1-1, with D possibly matching TRBD1 (5 bases). Looked up from germline, CDR1 is MNHNY and CDR2 is SVGAGI (reference sequence). This CDR3 has 15 residues. V lost 2 bases and J lost 3, with 13 bases in between. CDR3 coding DNA: TGTGCCAGCAGTTACATTGCAGGGCACTACACTGAAGCTTTCTTT. It specifies CASSYIAGHYTEAFF.

This chain uses TRBV11-3 with TRBJ2-1, with 10 bases aligning to TRBD1. V lost 7 bases and J lost 10; bases outside the gene matches: 10. This CDR3 contains 14 residues. The V gene's germline CDR1 is SGHNT and CDR2 YENEEA. CDR3 DNA: TGTGCCAGCATTTCCGGGACAGGGGCTGGGGAGCAGTTCTTC. It codes for CASISGTGAGEQFF.

The chain has TRBV9 and TRBJ2-1, with 8 bases that match TRBD2. With 0 bases clipped from V and 0 bases from J, the junction kept 2 bases outside the gene matches. The CDR3 runs to 16 residues. The V gene's germline CDR1 is SGDLS and CDR2 YYNGEE. The CDR3 loop is CASSVDSGSSYNEQFF. In DNA form, the CDR3 reads TGTGCCAGCAGCGTAGACAGCGGGAGCTCCTACAATGAGCAGTTCTTC.

The J gene is TRBJ2-1, the V gene TRBV5-1; the D gene is possibly TRBD2 (6 bases). CDR3 length: 16 amino acids. The V end was cut by 4 bases, the J end by 9 bases, with 23 bases between. Germline values: CDR1 SGHRS, CDR2 YFSETQ. The CDR3 sequence is CASSPSGLSSIGEQFF. CDR3 bases: TGCGCCAGCAGCCCCAGCGGGCTTTCGTCGATTGGTGAGCAGTTCTTC.